This T cell receptor beta chain was observed in a study of T cells in Graves' hyperthyroidism and ophthalmopathy. This CDR3 has 13 amino acids. Germline V lookup: CDR1 LNHDA, CDR2 SQIVND (reference sequence). The V and J ends lost 6 bases and 8 bases respectively, with 16 bases between them. As for this clonotype: Its matching antigen is unknown.

The study, taken as a whole, reports: The blood repertoire included most of the expanded thyroid clonotypes above 0.001.

Amplified TCR beta CDR3 regions came from RNA transcripts. Primed by the HTBI set, a first-round RT-PCR was run on the TCR CDR3. TCRdb re-analysed the multiplex PCR reads in MiXCR, keeping a single row per CDR3 protein. The sample consists of hundreds of thousands of distinct CDR3 sequences, approximately 15% of them appearing once. Diagnoses were established using clinical symptoms, serum thyroxine and TRAb, thyroid ultrasound and orbital computed tomography. Sequencing input: blood. The TCR sequence derives from a young woman with Graves' hyperthyroidism. This chain links TRBV19 with TRBJ1-2; D may be TRBD1 (6 bases). The CDR3 protein is CASRITGGRGYTF. As DNA, the CDR3 is TGTGCCAGTAGAATAACCGGGGGCCGCGGCTACACCTTC.